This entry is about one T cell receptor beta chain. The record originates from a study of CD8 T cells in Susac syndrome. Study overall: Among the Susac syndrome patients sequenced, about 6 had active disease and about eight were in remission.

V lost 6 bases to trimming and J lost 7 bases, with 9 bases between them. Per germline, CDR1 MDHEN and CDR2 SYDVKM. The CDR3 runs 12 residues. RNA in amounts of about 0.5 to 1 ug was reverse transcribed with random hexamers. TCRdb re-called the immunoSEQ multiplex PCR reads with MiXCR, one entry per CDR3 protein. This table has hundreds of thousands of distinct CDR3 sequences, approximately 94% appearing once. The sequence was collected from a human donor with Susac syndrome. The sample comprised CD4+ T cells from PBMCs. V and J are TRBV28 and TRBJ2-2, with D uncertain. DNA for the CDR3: TGTGCCAGCAGCCTCTTGAACGGGGAGCTGTTTTTT. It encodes CASSLLNGELFF.